The entry that follows covers one T cell receptor beta chain sequence. Primers used in a second PCR of roughly 7 to 12 cycles were a sample-barcoded 5' primer and a J-beta primer mix. TCRdb analysed the 5' RACE reads with MiXCR anew, one entry per CDR3 protein. Among fewer than 2,000,000 distinct CDR3 sequences, 30% to 40% were seen once, and the ten largest hold over 9%. This entry belongs to a study of blood T cells in healthy people across ages. V gave up 3 bases and J gave up 3 bases, with 9 bases separating them. The CDR3 length is 15 residues. This receptor was identified in a woman in her 30s in good health. V usage is TRBV12-3 or TRBV12-4 and J usage is TRBJ2-6; D is perhaps TRBD1 (5 bases). Specimen: blood. This CDR3 is CASSFFQGGANVLTF. The CDR3, as DNA: TGTGCCAGCAGTTTTTTTCAGGGTGGGGCCAACGTCCTGACTTTC.